This TCR beta chain was sequenced in a study of cytomegalovirus exposure and HLA in healthy donors. Germline-derived CDR1 and CDR2 are SEHNR and FQNEAQ (reference sequence). J was trimmed by 5 bases and V by 5 bases; bases with no gene match: 7. The CDR3 is 15 residues long. PCR involved 60 Vbeta and 13 Jbeta primers. Sequencing was performed with immunoSEQ multiplex PCR; in TCRdb, only in-frame clones are kept and a portion is missing. Found here are 150,000 to 200,000 clones, 80% to 85% of them singletons; the top ten hold approximately 2%. The clonotype comes from a woman aged 25 to 39 in good health and CMV-seronegative. Sequencing was carried out using PBMCs. The rearrangement uses TRBV7-9 and TRBJ2-1; TRBD2 agrees at 9 bases. CDR3 region: CASSPAGGPNNEQFF. CDR3 sequence (DNA): TGTGCCAGCAGCCCCGCGGGAGGGCCCAACAATGAGCAGTTCTTC.